One and the same sample provided the 18 T cell receptor beta chains below, sequenced in a study of cytotoxic CD8 clonotypes in ibrutinib-treated CLL. The table came from immunoSEQ multiplex PCR; TCRdb's copy has only in-frame clones and leaves some out. The sample lists 300,000 to 350,000 clones, around four fifths seen once, with about 6.3% in the top ten. This material consisted of PBMCs, taken before ibrutinib treatment. The receptors come from a human donor with chronic lymphocytic leukemia.

The V gene is TRBV11-2, the J gene TRBJ2-4, with 7 bases fitting TRBD1. The CDR3 spans 18 residues. Germline V gene sequence: CDR1 SGHAT, CDR2 FQNNGV. The J segment lost 1 base and the V segment lost 1 base, leaving 10 bases of the junction unmatched. In DNA form, the CDR3 reads TGTGCCAGCAGCTTAGTTAAAGGGGGCATTAGGGCCAAAAACATTCAGTACTTC. Protein: CASSLVKGGIRAKNIQYF.

This CDR3 is CASSVVPDGYEQYF. As DNA, the CDR3 is TGTGCCAGCAGCGTAGTTCCGGACGGCTACGAGCAGTACTTC. This chain links TRBV9 with TRBJ2-7; D not certain. The CDR3 runs 14 residues. The V and J ends lost 0 bases and 3 bases respectively, with 10 bases between them. Germline-derived CDR1 and CDR2 are SGDLS and YYNGEE.

The J gene is TRBJ2-1, the V gene TRBV19; possibly TRBD2 for D (6 bases). Germline CDR1 and CDR2: LNHDA and SQIVND (reference sequence). Trimming took off 1 base at V and 6 bases at J, with 7 bases between the two ends. The CDR3 consists of 13 residues. CDR3: CASSIGEVNEQFF. Here the CDR3 DNA reads TGTGCCAGTAGTATAGGGGAGGTCAATGAGCAGTTCTTC.

The chain recombines TRBV4-2 with TRBJ2-3, with 7 bases fitting TRBD2. The CDR3 consists of 18 residues. The germline V gene has CDR1 LGHNA and CDR2 YNFKEQ. Unmatched junction bases numbered 13, after V lost 0 bases and J lost 4 bases. CDR3 sequence: CASSQEAEAGVGPDTQYF. CDR3 coding DNA: TGTGCCAGCAGCCAAGAGGCTGAGGCGGGAGTGGGCCCAGATACGCAGTATTTT.

The rearrangement joins TRBV4-1 to TRBJ2-2; no reliable D call. The CDR3 runs 20 residues. Trimming cost V 0 bases and J 2 bases, with 22 bases left between them. Germline CDR1 is MGHRA and CDR2 is YSYEKL. CDR3 sequence reads: CASSQDLARVEYRNTGELFF. In nucleotides, the CDR3 is TGCGCCAGCAGCCAAGATCTCGCCCGGGTCGAGTACAGAAACACCGGGGAGCTGTTTTTT.

V usage is TRBV5-6 and J usage is TRBJ2-5, with TRBD1 matching over 9 bases. V dropped 4 bases and J dropped 7; count of bases not matched to a gene: 11. Germline V lookup: CDR1 SGHDT, CDR2 YYEEEE. This CDR3 has 15 residues. CDR3 nucleotide sequence: TGTGCCAGCAGCAACTTACAGGGGGCCCCCAGGACCCAGTACTTC. It codes for CASSNLQGAPRTQYF.

The chain employs TRBV6-4 and TRBJ2-3; 7 nucleotides align to TRBD2. Germline CDR1 is MRHNA and CDR2 is SNTAGT. The CDR3 loop spans 14 amino acids. V was pared by 4 bases and J by 4 bases, with 5 bases of the junction left unmatched. CDR3 sequence reads: CASSVEGGSDTQYF. CDR3 DNA sequence: TGTGCCAGCAGTGTCGAGGGAGGGTCAGATACGCAGTATTTT.

This chain joins TRBV15 and TRBJ1-1; the D gene is possibly TRBD1 (5 bases). The CDR3 length is 13 residues. With 0 bases removed from V and 10 bases from J, the gap between germline ends came to 12 bases. CDR1 is LNHNV and CDR2 is YYDKDF in the germline V gene (reference sequence). The chain's CDR3 is CATSRDQGERAFF. DNA of the CDR3: TGTGCCACCAGCAGAGATCAGGGAGAGAGAGCTTTCTTT.

The rearrangement links TRBV10-3 to TRBJ2-3; TRBD2 agrees at 9 bases. The ends lost 3 bases at V and 0 bases at J; junction bases unmatched: 7. Looked up from germline, CDR1 is ENHRY and CDR2 is SYGVKD. The CDR3 loop spans 17 amino acids. CDR3 sequence: CAISEIAGVASTDTQYF. The CDR3 DNA reads as TGTGCCATCAGTGAAATAGCGGGAGTTGCTAGCACAGATACGCAGTATTTT.

The chain combines TRBV7-2 with TRBJ1-2; D possibly corresponds to TRBD1 (6 bases). Trimming took off 1 base at V and 6 bases at J, with 12 bases between the two ends. CDR3 length equals 14 residues. CDR1 and CDR2 from the germline V gene are SGHTA and FQGNSA. For the CDR3, the DNA is TGTGCCAGCAGCTTAGAGGCCAGGGACAATGGCTACACCTTC. Amino acids: CASSLEARDNGYTF.

CDR3 nucleotides: TGTGCCAGTAGTATGGCGACAGGTTCTCTCTACGAGCAGTACTTC. Translation: CASSMATGSLYEQYF. This chain joins TRBV19 and TRBJ2-7, with TRBD1 as a possible D gene (6 bases). The V end was cut by 3 bases, the J end by 3 bases, with 15 bases between. Germline-derived CDR1 and CDR2 are LNHDA and SQIVND (reference sequence). This CDR3 has 15 residues.

The genes are TRBV6-1 and TRBJ2-7, with D possibly matching TRBD2 (5 bases). Germline V gene lookup returns CDR1 MNHNS and CDR2 SASEGT. The CDR3 is 12 residues long. V shed 6 bases and J shed 3 bases, with 9 bases lying between them. The CDR3 bases are TGTGCCAGCAGCCGCGGAGGCTACGAGCAGTACTTC. Amino acids: CASSRGGYEQYF.

The J gene is TRBJ2-3, the V gene TRBV5-6; D unresolved. Germline V gene data show CDR1 as SGHDT and CDR2 as YYEEEE. Trimming removed 3 bases at V and 0 bases at J, with 11 bases between. This CDR3 is 15 amino acids long. Here the CDR3 DNA reads TGTGCCAGCAGCTACTACGCGGATAGCACAGATACGCAGTATTTT. Encoded protein: CASSYYADSTDTQYF.

The chain uses TRBV6-5 and TRBJ1-1; D unclear. Germline lookup yields CDR1 MNHEY and CDR2 SVGAGI. The CDR3 consists of 13 residues. Trimming pared 6 bases from V and 2 bases from J, leaving 10 bases between. The CDR3 coding sequence is TGTGCCAGCAGCCTGTTCCAAAACACTGAAGCTTTCTTT. Translating gives CASSLFQNTEAFF.

The chain recombines TRBV28 with TRBJ2-3; D is perhaps TRBD2 (6 bases). Germline CDR1 reads MDHEN; CDR2 reads SYDVKM. This CDR3 spans 15 amino acids. Deletions cut 5 bases from V and 4 bases from J, with 16 bases between. Here the CDR3 DNA reads TGTGCCAGCAGTCCTTGGCGGGGAAATGCAGATACGCAGTATTTT. It codes for CASSPWRGNADTQYF. Combining the CDR3 with reference TRBV28 and TRBJ2-3 gives the whole variable domain DVKVTQSSRYLVKRTGEKVFLECVQDMDHENMFWYRQDPGLGLRLIYFSYDVKMKEKGDIPEGYSVSREKKERFSLILESASTNQTSMYLCASSPWRGNADTQYFGPGTRLTVL.

This clone occurred once. The rearrangement joins TRBV5-1 to TRBJ2-1; a weak D match, TRBD1 (6 bases). V was trimmed by 5 bases and J by 10 bases, leaving 25 bases between them. This CDR3 contains 16 residues. CDR1 is SGHRS, CDR2 YFSETQ, per germline. The CDR3 nucleotides are TGCGCCAGCAGAACCCAGGGGTCTCAGGTGGTGGGAGAGCAGTTCTTC. This translates into CASRTQGSQVVGEQFF.

This chain joins TRBV12-5 and TRBJ2-3; 8 nucleotides align to TRBD1. The CDR3 totals 15 residues. The germline V gene has CDR1 LGHNT and CDR2 FRNRAP. V shed 5 bases, J shed 5 bases, and the junction held 9 bases outside the gene matches. The CDR3 DNA is TGTGCTAGTGGTCCGGACAGGGTTTCGGAAGATACGCAGTATTTT. Translation gives CASGPDRVSEDTQYF.

The J gene is TRBJ2-3, the V gene TRBV5-1, with 7 positions matching TRBD2. The CDR3 has 15 amino acids. Trimming at V came to 2 bases and at J to 2 bases, leaving 5 bases not matched to a gene. Germline V lookup: CDR1 SGHRS, CDR2 YFSETQ. CDR3 DNA: TGCGCCAGCAGCTTTGCGGGAGTTAACACAGATACGCAGTATTTT. Translating gives CASSFAGVNTDTQYF.